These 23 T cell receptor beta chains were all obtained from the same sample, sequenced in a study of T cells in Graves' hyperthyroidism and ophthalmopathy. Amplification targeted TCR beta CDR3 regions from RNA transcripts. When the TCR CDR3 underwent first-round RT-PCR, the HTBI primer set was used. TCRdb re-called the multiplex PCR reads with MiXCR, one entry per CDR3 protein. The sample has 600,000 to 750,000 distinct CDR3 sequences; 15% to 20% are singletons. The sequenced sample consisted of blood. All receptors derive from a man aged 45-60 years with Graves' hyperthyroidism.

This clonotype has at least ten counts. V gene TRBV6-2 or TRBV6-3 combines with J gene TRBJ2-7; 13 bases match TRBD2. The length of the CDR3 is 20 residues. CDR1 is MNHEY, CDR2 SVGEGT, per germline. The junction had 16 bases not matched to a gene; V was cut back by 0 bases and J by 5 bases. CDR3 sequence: CASSYSLGFMTSGRPNEQYF. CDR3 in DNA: TGTGCCAGCAGTTACTCGCTCGGATTTATGACTAGCGGGAGGCCCAACGAGCAGTACTTC.

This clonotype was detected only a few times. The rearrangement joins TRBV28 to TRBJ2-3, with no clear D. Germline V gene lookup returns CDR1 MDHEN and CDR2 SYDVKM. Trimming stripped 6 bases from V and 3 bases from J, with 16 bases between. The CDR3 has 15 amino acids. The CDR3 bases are TGTGCCAGCAGGCCCGATGGGGTCCCGACAGATACGCAGTATTTT. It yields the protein CASRPDGVPTDTQYF. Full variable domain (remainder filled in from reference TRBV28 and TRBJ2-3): DVKVTQSSRYLVKRTGEKVFLECVQDMDHENMFWYRQDPGLGLRLIYFSYDVKMKEKGDIPEGYSVSREKKERFSLILESASTNQTSMYLCASRPDGVPTDTQYFGPGTRLTVL.

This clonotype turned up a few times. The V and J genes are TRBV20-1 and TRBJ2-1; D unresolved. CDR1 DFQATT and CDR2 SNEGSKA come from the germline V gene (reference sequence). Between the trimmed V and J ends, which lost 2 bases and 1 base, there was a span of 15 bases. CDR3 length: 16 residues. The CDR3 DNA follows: TGCAGTGCTAGACCAAGGACCAATCCGTCCTACAATGAGCAGTTCTTC. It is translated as CSARPRTNPSYNEQFF.

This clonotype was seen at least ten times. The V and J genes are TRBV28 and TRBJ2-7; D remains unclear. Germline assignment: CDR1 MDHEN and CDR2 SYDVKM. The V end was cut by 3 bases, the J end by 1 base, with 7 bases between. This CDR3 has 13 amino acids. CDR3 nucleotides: TGTGCCAGCAGTTTGATTCGGTCCTACGAGCAGTACTTC. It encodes CASSLIRSYEQYF.

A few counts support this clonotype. The chain's CDR3 is CASRGDTPPDYGYTF. In DNA form, the CDR3 reads TGCGCCAGCAGGGGCGACACCCCTCCGGACTATGGCTACACCTTC. The V call is TRBV10-2, the J call TRBJ1-2; the D is unclear. Trimming took off 6 bases at V and 3 bases at J, with 17 bases between the two ends. Germline loops: CDR1 WSHSY, CDR2 SAAADI. The CDR3 is 15 amino acids.

CDR3 bases: TGTGCCAGCAGTTACAGGGACGGCTCCTACGAGCAGTACTTC. Encoded protein: CASSYRDGSYEQYF. The V call is TRBV11-3, the J call TRBJ2-7; weak D call: TRBD1 (6 bases). The V end lost 6 bases, the J end lost 0 bases, and 12 bases lay between the germline ends. The germline gives CDR1 SGHNT, CDR2 YENEEA. The CDR3 spans 14 residues.

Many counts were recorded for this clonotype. The CDR3 reads CASSLVSGAKNIQYF. The CDR3 bases are TGTGCCAGCAGCTTAGTCTCGGGAGCCAAAAACATTCAGTACTTC. The J gene is TRBJ2-4, the V gene TRBV7-8; D not certain. The CDR3 runs 15 residues. V was clipped by 1 base and J by 0 bases, with 7 bases between them. CDR1 SGHVS and CDR2 FQNEAQ come from the germline V gene. Supplemented by reference TRBV7-8 and TRBJ2-4, the full variable domain reads GAGVSQSPRYKVAKRGQDVALRCDPISGHVSLFWYQQALGQGPEFLTYFQNEAQLDKSGLPSDRFFAERPEGSVSTLKIQRTQQEDSAVYLCASSLVSGAKNIQYFGAGTRLSVL.

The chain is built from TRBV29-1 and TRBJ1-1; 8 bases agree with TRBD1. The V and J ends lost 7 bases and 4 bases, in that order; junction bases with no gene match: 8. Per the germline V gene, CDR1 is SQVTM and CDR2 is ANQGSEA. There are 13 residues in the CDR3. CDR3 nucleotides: TGCAGCGCAGAAGGACAGGGAGGCACTGAAGCTTTCTTT. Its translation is CSAEGQGGTEAFF.

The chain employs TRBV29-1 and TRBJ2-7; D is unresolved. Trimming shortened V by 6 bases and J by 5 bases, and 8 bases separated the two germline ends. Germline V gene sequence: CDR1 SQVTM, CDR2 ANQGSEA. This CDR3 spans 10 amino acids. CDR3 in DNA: TGCAGCGTGTCCGACCACGAGCAGTACTTC. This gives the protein CSVSDHEQYF.

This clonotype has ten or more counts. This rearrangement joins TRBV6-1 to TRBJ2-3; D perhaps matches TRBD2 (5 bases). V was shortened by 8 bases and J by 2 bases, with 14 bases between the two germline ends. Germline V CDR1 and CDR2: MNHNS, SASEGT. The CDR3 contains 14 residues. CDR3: CASRRTLNTDTQYF. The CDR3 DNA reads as TGTGCCAGCCGGAGGACTCTCAACACAGATACGCAGTATTTT.

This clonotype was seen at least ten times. CDR3 in amino acids: CASSLIGQGRTEAFF. In DNA, the CDR3 is TGTGCCAGCAGCCTAATAGGACAGGGCCGCACTGAAGCTTTCTTT. The chain is built from TRBV7-2 and TRBJ1-1, with 8 bases that match TRBD1. Germline trimming cut 5 bases from V and 4 bases from J; bases unmatched to any gene: 9. CDR1 and CDR2 (germline): SGHTA, FQGNSA. This CDR3 is 15 amino acids long.

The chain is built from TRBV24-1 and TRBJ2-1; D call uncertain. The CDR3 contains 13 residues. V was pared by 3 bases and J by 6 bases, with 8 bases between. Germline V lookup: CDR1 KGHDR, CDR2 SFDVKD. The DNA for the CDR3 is TGTGCCACCAGTGATCCCAGGTTCAATGAGCAGTTCTTC. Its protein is CATSDPRFNEQFF.

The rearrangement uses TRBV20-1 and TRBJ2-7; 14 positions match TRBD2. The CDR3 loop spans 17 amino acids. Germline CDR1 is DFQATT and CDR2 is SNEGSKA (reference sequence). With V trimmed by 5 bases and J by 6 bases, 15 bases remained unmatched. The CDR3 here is CSAGTSGSYFGIGEQYF. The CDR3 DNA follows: TGCAGTGCTGGGACTAGCGGGAGTTATTTCGGTATCGGCGAGCAGTACTTC.

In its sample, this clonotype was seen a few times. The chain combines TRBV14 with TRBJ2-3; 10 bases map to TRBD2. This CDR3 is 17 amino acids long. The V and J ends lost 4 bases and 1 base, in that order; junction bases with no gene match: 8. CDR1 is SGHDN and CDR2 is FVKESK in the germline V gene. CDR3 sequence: CASSPFSGRPRTDTQYF. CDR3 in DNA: TGTGCCAGCAGCCCCTTTAGCGGGAGGCCCCGCACAGATACGCAGTATTTT.

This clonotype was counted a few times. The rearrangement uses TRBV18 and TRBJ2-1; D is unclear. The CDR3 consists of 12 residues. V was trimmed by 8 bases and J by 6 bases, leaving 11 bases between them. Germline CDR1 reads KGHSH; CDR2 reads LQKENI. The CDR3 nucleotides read TGTGCCAGCGCAAAAGTTAGCAATGAGCAGTTCTTC. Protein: CASAKVSNEQFF.

In DNA form, the CDR3 reads TGTGCCAGCAGCCAACCCCGACAGGTATCCTACGAGCAGTACTTC. Translation gives CASSQPRQVSYEQYF. The chain couples TRBV2 to TRBJ2-7; tentative D call: TRBD1 (6 bases). CDR1 and CDR2 (germline): SNHLY, FYNNEI. V was clipped by 6 bases and J by 1 base, with 16 bases between them. CDR3 length equals 15 residues. Complete variable domain (other parts from reference TRBV2 and TRBJ2-7): EPEVTQTPSHQVTQMGQEVILRCVPISNHLYFYWYRQILGQKVEFLVSFYNNEISEKSEIFDDQFSVERPDGSNFTLKIRSTKLEDSAMYFCASSQPRQVSYEQYFGPGTRLTVT.

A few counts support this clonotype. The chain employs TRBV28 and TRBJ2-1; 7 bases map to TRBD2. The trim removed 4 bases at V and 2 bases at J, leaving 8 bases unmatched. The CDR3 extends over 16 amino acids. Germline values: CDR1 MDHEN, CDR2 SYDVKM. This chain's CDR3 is CASSSTCGSPYNEQFF. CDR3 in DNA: TGTGCCAGCAGTTCTACTTGCGGGAGCCCCTACAATGAGCAGTTCTTC.

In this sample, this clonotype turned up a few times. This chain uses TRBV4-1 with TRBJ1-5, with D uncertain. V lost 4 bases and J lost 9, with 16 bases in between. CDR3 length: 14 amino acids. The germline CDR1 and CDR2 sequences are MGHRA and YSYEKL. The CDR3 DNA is TGCGCCAGCAGCCCTGAAGTACGACGAACGCCCCAGCATTTT. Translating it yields CASSPEVRRTPQHF.

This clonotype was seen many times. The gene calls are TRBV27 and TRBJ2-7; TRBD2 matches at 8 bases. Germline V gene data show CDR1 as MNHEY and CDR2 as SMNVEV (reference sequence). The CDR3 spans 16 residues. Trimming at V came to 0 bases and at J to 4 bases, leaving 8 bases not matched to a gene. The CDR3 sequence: CASSLSTGRVTYEQYF. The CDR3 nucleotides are TGTGCCAGCAGTTTATCGACCGGGAGGGTTACGTACGAGCAGTACTTC.

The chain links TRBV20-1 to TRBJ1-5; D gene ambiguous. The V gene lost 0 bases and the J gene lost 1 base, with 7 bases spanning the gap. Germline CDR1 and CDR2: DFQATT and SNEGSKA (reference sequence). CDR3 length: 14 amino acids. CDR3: CSARDSGSNQPQHF. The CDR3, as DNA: TGCAGTGCTAGAGATTCCGGGAGCAATCAGCCCCAGCATTTT.

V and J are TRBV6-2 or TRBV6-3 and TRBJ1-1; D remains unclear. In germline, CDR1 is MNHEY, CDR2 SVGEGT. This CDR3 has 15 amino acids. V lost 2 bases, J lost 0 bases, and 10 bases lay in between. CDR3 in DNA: TGTGCCAGCAGTTACGCGTTACGGGTGAACACTGAAGCTTTCTTT. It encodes CASSYALRVNTEAFF.

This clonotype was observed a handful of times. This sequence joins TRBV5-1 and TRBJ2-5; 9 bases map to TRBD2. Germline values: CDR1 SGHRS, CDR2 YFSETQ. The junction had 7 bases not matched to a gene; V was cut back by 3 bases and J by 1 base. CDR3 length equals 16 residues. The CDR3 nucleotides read TGCGCCAGCAGCTGGGGAGCGGGAGGATTCCAAGAGACCCAGTACTTC. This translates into CASSWGAGGFQETQYF.

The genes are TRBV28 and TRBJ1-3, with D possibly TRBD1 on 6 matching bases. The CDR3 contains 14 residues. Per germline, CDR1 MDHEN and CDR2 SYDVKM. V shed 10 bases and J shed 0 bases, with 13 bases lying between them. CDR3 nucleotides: TGTGCCACCTCCGAGGGGGACTCTGGAAACACCATATATTTT. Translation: CATSEGDSGNTIYF.